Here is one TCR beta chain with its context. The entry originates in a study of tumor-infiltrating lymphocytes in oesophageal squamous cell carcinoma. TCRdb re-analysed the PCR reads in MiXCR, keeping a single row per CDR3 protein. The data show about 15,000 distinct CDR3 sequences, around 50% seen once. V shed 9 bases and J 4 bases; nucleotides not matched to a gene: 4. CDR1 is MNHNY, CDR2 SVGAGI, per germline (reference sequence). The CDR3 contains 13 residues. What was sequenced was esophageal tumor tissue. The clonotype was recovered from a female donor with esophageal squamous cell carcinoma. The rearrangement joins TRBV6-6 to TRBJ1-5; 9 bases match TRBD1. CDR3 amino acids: CASTGGGNQPQHF. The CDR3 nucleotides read TGTGCCAGTACAGGGGGCGGAAATCAGCCCCAGCATTTT.